The 18 T cell receptor beta chains below come from one sample, sequenced in a study of a mutant IDH1 vaccine in newly diagnosed glioma. The repertoire was sequenced with immunoSEQ multiplex PCR; TCRdb's copy has only in-frame clones and lacks some. This table has about 67,000 clones, 75% to 90% appearing once. These receptors' targets are unknown. The time point is: week 23, last vaccination. Topical imiquimod accompanied each vaccine dose, which consisted of 300 ug of mutant IDH1 20-mer peptide. The specimen was PBMCs, collected from a glioma patient whose treatment included an IDH1 peptide vaccine. Receptors were obtained from a man younger than 35 with glioma.

This sequence joins TRBV30 and TRBJ2-6, with a tentative D call TRBD1 (6 bases). CDR3 length: 15 residues. V was cut by 5 bases and J by 0 bases, with 11 bases left in between. Germline CDR1 and CDR2: GTSNPN and SVGIG (reference sequence). The CDR3 DNA reads TGTGCCTGGTCCGGACAGCTCTCTGGGGCCAACGTCCTGACTTTC. This gives the protein CAWSGQLSGANVLTF. The whole variable domain, remainder taken from reference TRBV30 and TRBJ2-6, is SQTIHQWPATLVQPVGSPLSLECTVEGTSNPNLYWYRQAAGRGLQLLFYSVGIGQISSEVPQNLSASRPQDRQFILSSKKLLLSDSGFYLCAWSGQLSGANVLTFGAGSRLTVL.

This sequence joins TRBV4-3 and TRBJ1-6; unclear D gene. There are 14 residues in the CDR3. The germline V and J ends were trimmed by 0 bases and 0 bases, with 0 bases remaining between them. Germline V gene data show CDR1 as LGHNA and CDR2 as YSLEER. The CDR3 spells CASSQDSYNSPLHF. CDR3 in DNA: TGCGCCAGCAGCCAAGACTCCTATAATTCACCCCTCCACTTT.

The V call is TRBV7-3, the J call TRBJ1-1; D gene ambiguous. V gave up 5 bases and J gave up 1 base, with 8 bases separating them. Germline assignment: CDR1 SGHTA and CDR2 FQGTGA. The CDR3 sequence is 13 residues long. The CDR3 coding sequence is TGTGCCAGCAGCCTGTTCCCGAACACTGAAGCTTTCTTT. As protein: CASSLFPNTEAFF. The whole variable domain, filled in from reference TRBV7-3 and TRBJ1-1, reads GAGVSQTPSNKVTEKGKYVELRCDPISGHTALYWYRQSLGQGPEFLIYFQGTGAADDSGLPNDRFFAVRPEGSVSTLKIQRTERGDSAVYLCASSLFPNTEAFFGQGTRLTVV.

V usage is TRBV4-3 and J usage is TRBJ1-2, with TRBD1 identical over 7 bases. The length of the CDR3 is 15 residues. V lost 0 bases, J lost 8 bases, and 9 bases stayed unmatched. Germline CDR1 reads LGHNA; CDR2 reads YSLEER. CDR3 protein: CASSQDLRGVTGYTF. CDR3 sequence (DNA): TGCGCCAGCAGCCAAGATCTCAGGGGGGTAACGGGCTACACCTTC.

V is TRBV2 and J is TRBJ2-7; either TRBD1 or TRBD2 may supply D (5 bases each). The CDR3 is made up of 15 amino acids. Germline assignment: CDR1 SNHLY and CDR2 FYNNEI. The V gene lost 3 bases and the J gene lost 4 bases, with 16 bases spanning the gap. CDR3 region: CASSDRKGRRYEQYF. CDR3 DNA: TGTGCCAGCAGTGATAGGAAGGGACGTAGATACGAGCAGTACTTC.

The chain is built from TRBV7-9 and TRBJ1-3; unclear D gene. From germline, CDR1 is SEHNR and CDR2 FQNEAQ (reference sequence). Deletions cut 5 bases from V and 0 bases from J, with 14 bases between. The CDR3 is made up of 16 amino acids. This chain's CDR3 is CASSRLGEGSGNTIYF. DNA for the CDR3: TGTGCCAGCAGCCGCCTTGGGGAGGGCTCTGGAAACACCATATATTTT.

The CDR3, as DNA: TGTGCCAGCAGCGATAAGGTGGCCGGGGAGCTGTTTTTT. Its translation: CASSDKVAGELFF. The chain is built from TRBV9 and TRBJ2-2; D uncertain. The CDR3 is 13 amino acids. V was pared by 3 bases and J by 6 bases, with 9 bases between. CDR1 is SGDLS and CDR2 is YYNGEE in the germline V gene.

This chain links TRBV28 with TRBJ1-5, with 9 bases that match TRBD1. The J segment lost 6 bases and the V segment lost 3 bases, leaving 6 bases of the junction unmatched. This CDR3 region has 15 residues. Germline assignment: CDR1 MDHEN and CDR2 SYDVKM. This chain's CDR3 is CASSFPWTGVQPQHF. Here the CDR3 DNA reads TGTGCCAGCAGTTTCCCCTGGACAGGGGTTCAGCCCCAGCATTTT.

V and J are TRBV6-5 and TRBJ1-1; 7 bases agree with TRBD1. V shed 2 bases, J shed 7 bases, and the junction held 10 bases outside the gene matches. CDR1 MNHEY and CDR2 SVGAGI come from the germline V gene. This CDR3 has 15 residues. CDR3 bases: TGTGCCAGCAGTTACGAGAAGGGGGCCCTTTATGAAGCTTTCTTT. Translation: CASSYEKGALYEAFF.

Only a few counts were recorded for this clone. V gene TRBV9 combines with J gene TRBJ1-1; D may be TRBD1 (5 bases). With 4 bases removed from V and 7 bases from J, the gap between germline ends came to 14 bases. Germline CDR1 SGDLS, CDR2 YYNGEE. The CDR3 consists of 13 residues. The CDR3 is CASSFTQGGEAFF. In DNA form, the CDR3 reads TGTGCCAGCAGCTTCACCCAGGGTGGTGAAGCTTTCTTT.

This clone showed up just once. The chain combines TRBV5-6 with TRBJ2-5; D is undetermined. From germline, CDR1 is SGHDT and CDR2 YYEEEE. The CDR3 consists of 11 residues. Trimming shortened V by 2 bases and J by 5 bases, and 4 bases separated the two germline ends. CDR3 in DNA: TGTGCCAGCAGCTTTACCGAGACCCAGTACTTC. Its translation is CASSFTETQYF. Looking up the rest from reference TRBV5-6 and TRBJ2-5 gives the full variable domain: DAGVTQSPTHLIKTRGQQVTLRCSPKSGHDTVSWYQQALGQGPQFIFQYYEEEERQRGNFPDRFSGHQFPNYSSELNVNALLLGDSALYLCASSFTETQYFGPGTRLLVL.

The gene calls are TRBV9 and TRBJ2-3; 8 nucleotides agree with TRBD2. Germline V gene lookup returns CDR1 SGDLS and CDR2 YYNGEE. The V and J ends lost 0 bases and 1 base, in that order; junction bases with no gene match: 10. The CDR3 length is 18 residues. CDR3 in DNA: TGTGCCAGCAGCGTAGGAGCCCGGGGTAGCGGGGGCACAGATACGCAGTATTTT. Protein sequence: CASSVGARGSGGTDTQYF.

The rearrangement links TRBV7-2 to TRBJ2-7, with TRBD2 as a possible D gene (9 bases). Germline V gene lookup returns CDR1 SGHTA and CDR2 FQGNSA. V was pared by 5 bases and J by 2 bases, with 22 bases between. The CDR3 runs to 17 residues. CDR3 sequence: CASSPGGGRAYPYEQYF. The CDR3 DNA sequence: TGTGCCAGCAGCCCAGGGGGCGGGAGGGCCTACCCCTACGAGCAGTACTTC.

The gene calls are TRBV14 and TRBJ1-1; unclear D gene. Trimming took off 1 base at V and 0 bases at J, with 3 bases between the two ends. The CDR3 runs 13 residues. Per the germline V gene, CDR1 is SGHDN and CDR2 is FVKESK. The CDR3 protein is CASSQGMNTEAFF. The CDR3 nucleotides read TGTGCCAGCAGCCAAGGTATGAACACTGAAGCTTTCTTT.

The chain uses TRBV4-1 and TRBJ1-2; D might be TRBD1 (6 bases). CDR3 length: 15 residues. V lost 2 bases to trimming and J lost 6 bases, with 16 bases between them. Germline V gene lookup returns CDR1 MGHRA and CDR2 YSYEKL. This CDR3 reads CASSQTLPGANGYTF. For the CDR3, the DNA is TGCGCCAGCAGCCAAACCCTCCCGGGGGCGAATGGCTACACCTTC.

This sequence joins TRBV5-4 and TRBJ2-6; 8 bases align to TRBD1. CDR1 and CDR2 (germline): SGHNT, YYREEE (reference sequence). The CDR3 consists of 18 residues. The ends lost 4 bases at V and 0 bases at J; junction bases unmatched: 9. CDR3 residues: CASSPPAGGRSGANVLTF. As DNA, the CDR3 is TGTGCCAGCAGCCCTCCGGCAGGGGGCCGCTCTGGGGCCAACGTCCTGACTTTC. Drawing the rest from reference TRBV5-4 and TRBJ2-6, the complete variable domain is ETGVTQSPTHLIKTRGQQVTLRCSSQSGHNTVSWYQQALGQGPQFIFQYYREEENGRGNFPPRFSGLQFPNYSSELNVNALELDDSALYLCASSPPAGGRSGANVLTFGAGSRLTVL.

The rearrangement links TRBV9 to TRBJ2-1; D perhaps matches TRBD1 (5 bases). Trimming pared 0 bases from V and 0 bases from J, leaving 10 bases between. Germline CDR1 and CDR2: SGDLS and YYNGEE. There are 16 residues in the CDR3. The DNA of the CDR3 is TGTGCCAGCAGCGTAGTGGCAGGGTACTCCTACAATGAGCAGTTCTTC. Its translation: CASSVVAGYSYNEQFF.

This rearrangement joins TRBV20-1 to TRBJ1-2; D not certain. Germline V CDR1 and CDR2: DFQATT, SNEGSKA (reference sequence). Trimming stripped 3 bases from V and 4 bases from J, with 6 bases between. This CDR3 has 11 amino acids. CDR3 in DNA: TGCAGTGCTAGGAAGGGCTATGGCTACACCTTC. It is translated as CSARKGYGYTF.